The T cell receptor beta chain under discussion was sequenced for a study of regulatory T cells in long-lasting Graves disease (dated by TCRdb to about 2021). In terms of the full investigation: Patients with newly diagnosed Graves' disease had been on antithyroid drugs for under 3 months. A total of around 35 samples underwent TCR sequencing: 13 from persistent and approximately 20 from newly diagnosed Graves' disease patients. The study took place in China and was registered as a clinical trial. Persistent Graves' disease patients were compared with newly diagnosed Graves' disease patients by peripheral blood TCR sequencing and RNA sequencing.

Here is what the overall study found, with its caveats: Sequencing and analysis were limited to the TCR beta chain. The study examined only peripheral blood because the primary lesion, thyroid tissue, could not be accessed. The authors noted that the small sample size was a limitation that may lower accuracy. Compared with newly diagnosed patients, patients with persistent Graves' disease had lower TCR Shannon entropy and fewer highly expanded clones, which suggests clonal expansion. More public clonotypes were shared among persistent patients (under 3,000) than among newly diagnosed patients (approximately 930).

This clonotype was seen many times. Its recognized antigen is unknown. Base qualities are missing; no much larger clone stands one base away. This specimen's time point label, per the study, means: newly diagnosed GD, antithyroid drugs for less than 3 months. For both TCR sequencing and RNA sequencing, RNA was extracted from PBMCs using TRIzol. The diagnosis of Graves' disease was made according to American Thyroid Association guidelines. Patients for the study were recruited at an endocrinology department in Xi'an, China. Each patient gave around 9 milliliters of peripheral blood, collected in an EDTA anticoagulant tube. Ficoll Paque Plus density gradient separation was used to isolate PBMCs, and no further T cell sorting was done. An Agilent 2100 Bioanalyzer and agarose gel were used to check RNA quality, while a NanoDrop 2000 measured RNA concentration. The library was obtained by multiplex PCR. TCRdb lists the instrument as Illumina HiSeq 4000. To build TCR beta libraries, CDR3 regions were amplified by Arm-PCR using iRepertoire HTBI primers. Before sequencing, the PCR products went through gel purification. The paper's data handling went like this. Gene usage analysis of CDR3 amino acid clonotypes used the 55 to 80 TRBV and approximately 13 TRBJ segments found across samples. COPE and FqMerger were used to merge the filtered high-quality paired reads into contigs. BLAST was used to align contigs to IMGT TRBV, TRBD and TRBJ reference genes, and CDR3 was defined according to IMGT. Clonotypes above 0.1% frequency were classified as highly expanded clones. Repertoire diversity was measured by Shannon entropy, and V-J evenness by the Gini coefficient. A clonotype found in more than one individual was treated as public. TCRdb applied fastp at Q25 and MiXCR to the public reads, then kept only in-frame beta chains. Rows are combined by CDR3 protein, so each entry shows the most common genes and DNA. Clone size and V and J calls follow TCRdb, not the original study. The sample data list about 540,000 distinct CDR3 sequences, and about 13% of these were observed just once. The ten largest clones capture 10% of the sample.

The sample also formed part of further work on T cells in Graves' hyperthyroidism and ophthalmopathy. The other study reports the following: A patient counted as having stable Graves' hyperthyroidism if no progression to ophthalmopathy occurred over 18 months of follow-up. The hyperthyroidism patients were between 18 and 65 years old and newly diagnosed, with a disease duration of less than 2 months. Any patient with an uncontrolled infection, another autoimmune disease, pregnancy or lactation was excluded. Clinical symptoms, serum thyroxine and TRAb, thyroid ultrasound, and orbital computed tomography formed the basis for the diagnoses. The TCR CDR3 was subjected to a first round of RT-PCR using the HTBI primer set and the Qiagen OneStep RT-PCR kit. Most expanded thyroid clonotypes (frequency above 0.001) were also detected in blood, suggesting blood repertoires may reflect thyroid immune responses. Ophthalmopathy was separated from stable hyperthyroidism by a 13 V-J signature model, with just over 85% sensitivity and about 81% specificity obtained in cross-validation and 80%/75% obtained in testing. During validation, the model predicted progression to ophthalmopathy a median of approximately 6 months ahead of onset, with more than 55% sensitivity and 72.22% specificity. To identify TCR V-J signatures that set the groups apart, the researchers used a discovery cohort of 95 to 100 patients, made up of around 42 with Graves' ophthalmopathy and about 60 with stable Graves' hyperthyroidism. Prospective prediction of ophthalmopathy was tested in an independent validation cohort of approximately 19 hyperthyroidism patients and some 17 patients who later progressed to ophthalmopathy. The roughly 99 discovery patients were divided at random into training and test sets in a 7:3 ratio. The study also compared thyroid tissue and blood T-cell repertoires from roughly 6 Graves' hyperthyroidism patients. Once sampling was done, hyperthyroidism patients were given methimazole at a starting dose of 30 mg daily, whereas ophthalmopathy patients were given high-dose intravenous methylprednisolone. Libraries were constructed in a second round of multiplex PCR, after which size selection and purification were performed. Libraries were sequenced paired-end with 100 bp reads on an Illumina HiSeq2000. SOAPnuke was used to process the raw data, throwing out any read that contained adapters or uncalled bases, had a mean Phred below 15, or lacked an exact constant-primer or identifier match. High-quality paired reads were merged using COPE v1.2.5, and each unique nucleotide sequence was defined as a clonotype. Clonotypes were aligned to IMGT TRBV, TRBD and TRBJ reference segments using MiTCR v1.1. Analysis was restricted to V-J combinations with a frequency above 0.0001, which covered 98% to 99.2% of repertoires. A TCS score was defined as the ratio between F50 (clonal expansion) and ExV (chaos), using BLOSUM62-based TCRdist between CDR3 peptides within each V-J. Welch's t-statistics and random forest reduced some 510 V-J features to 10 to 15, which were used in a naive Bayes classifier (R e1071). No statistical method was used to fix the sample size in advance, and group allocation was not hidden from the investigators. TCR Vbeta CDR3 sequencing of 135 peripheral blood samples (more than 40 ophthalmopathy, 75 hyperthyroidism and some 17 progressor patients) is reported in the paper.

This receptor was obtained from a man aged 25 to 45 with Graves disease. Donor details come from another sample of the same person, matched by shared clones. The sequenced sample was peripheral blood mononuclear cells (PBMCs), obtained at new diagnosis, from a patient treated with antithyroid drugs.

The DNA is TGTGCCAGCAGTGGCGACAGTGAAGCTTTCTTT. This translates into CASSGDSEAFF. The chain is made from TRBV2 and TRBJ1-1; the D gene is perhaps TRBD1, on 5 matching bases. The CDR3 sequence holds 11 residues, the cysteine and phenylalanine included. Just the 33-base CDR3 DNA is kept, in frame starting at base 1. V sheds 4 bases and J sheds 7 bases, leaving 7 bases between their ends. The germline V gene encodes CDR1 SNHLY and CDR2 FYNNEI.